A selection of T cell receptor beta chains follows, all from one sample in a study of T cells after yellow fever vaccination. From the 5' RACE reads, TCRdb called clonotypes with MiXCR, one entry per CDR3 protein. The data show tens of thousands of distinct CDR3 sequences, almost 8% seen once. Here the sequenced sample was CD8+ T cells sorted from PBMCs, taken on the day of the yellow fever booster vaccination. These receptor sequences come from a man aged 25-40 years who received the YFV17D yellow fever vaccine. Each CDR3 is given with its conserved first and last residue. The D gene is left open where the match is weak. For some rows the clone size is stated as once, few or many, or as a class when expanded; others skip it.

NA	NA	TRBV7-6	TRBJ1-5	CASSLDAGEGQPQHF	TGTGCCAGCAGCTTAGATGCGGGAGAAGGTCAGCCCCAGCATTTT
NA	NA	TRBV12-3/TRBV12-4	TRBJ2-4	CVSSPPLNRHIQYF	TGTGTCAGCAGCCCCCCTCTGAACCGGCACATTCAGTACTTC
TRBD1	NA	TRBV28	TRBJ2-5	CATRTGARLQETQYF	TGTGCCACCAGGACAGGGGCCCGACTCCAAGAGACCCAGTACTTC
TRBD2	few	TRBV15	TRBJ2-1	CATSGPGLADNEQFF	TGTGCCACCAGCGGTCCGGGACTAGCGGATAATGAGCAGTTCTTC
NA	NA	TRBV9	TRBJ2-5	CASSVRNGYQETQYF	TGTGCCAGCAGCGTACGTAACGGATACCAAGAGACCCAGTACTTC
TRBD2	NA	TRBV25-1	TRBJ2-1	CASSEYVQGGADEQFF	TGTGCCAGCAGTGAATATGTGCAGGGAGGGGCCGATGAGCAGTTCTTC
NA	NA	TRBV4-3	TRBJ2-1	CASSQKMGPNNEQFF	TGCGCCAGCAGCCAAAAGATGGGTCCAAACAATGAGCAGTTCTTC
TRBD1	few	TRBV12-3/TRBV12-4	TRBJ2-7	CASSLTGTGVHEQYF	TGTGCCAGCAGCCTCACCGGGACAGGGGTACACGAGCAGTACTTC
NA	NA	TRBV15	TRBJ1-5	CATSRRGGGENKPQHF	TGTGCCACCAGCCGGAGGGGGGGCGGTGAGAATAAGCCCCAGCATTTT
TRBD2	NA	TRBV25-1	TRBJ2-1	CASSPLAVSYNEQFF	TGTGCCAGCAGTCCCCTAGCGGTGTCCTACAATGAGCAGTTCTTC
NA	many	TRBV7-2	TRBJ2-1	CASIIMEGSYNEQFF	TGTGCCAGCATTATAATGGAGGGCTCCTACAATGAGCAGTTCTTC
TRBD1	many	TRBV12-3/TRBV12-4	TRBJ2-1	CASSPDRGDNEQFF	TGTGCCAGCAGCCCGGACAGGGGAGACAATGAGCAGTTCTTC
NA	many	TRBV7-2	TRBJ2-7	CASSLAPGAYEQYF	TGTGCCAGCAGCTTGGCCCCTGGGGCCTACGAGCAGTACTTC
NA	many	TRBV12-3/TRBV12-4	TRBJ1-1	CASSAKGNTEAFF	TGTGCCAGCAGTGCCAAGGGGAACACTGAAGCTTTCTTT
NA	NA	TRBV10-3	TRBJ2-1	CAISESGEVSSYNEQFF	TGTGCCATCAGTGAGTCTGGGGAGGTTAGCTCCTACAATGAGCAGTTCTTC
NA	many	TRBV25-1	TRBJ2-7	CASSEGYEQYF	TGTGCCAGCAGTGAAGGCTACGAGCAGTACTTC
NA	NA	TRBV4-3	TRBJ2-7	CASSHAPTGSSYEQYF	TGCGCCAGCAGCCATGCCCCGACAGGTAGCTCCTACGAGCAGTACTTC
TRBD1	NA	TRBV18	TRBJ2-5	CASSPSDRGLETQYF	TGTGCCAGCTCACCATCGGACAGGGGACTTGAGACCCAGTACTTC
TRBD1	medium-sized	TRBV3-1	TRBJ2-2	CASSQGDSYTGELFF	TGTGCCAGCAGCCAAGGGGACAGCTACACCGGGGAGCTGTTTTTT
TRBD1	NA	TRBV6-2/TRBV6-3	TRBJ2-1	CASSYPTLNPTGNSNEQFF	TGTGCCAGCAGTTACCCAACCCTTAACCCGACAGGGAACTCCAATGAGCAGTTCTTC
TRBD2	many	TRBV6-2/TRBV6-3	TRBJ2-1	CASSYLPVERASGKGNEQFF	TGTGCCAGCAGTTACCTACCGGTGGAGAGGGCTAGCGGGAAGGGGAATGAGCAGTTCTTC
NA	few	TRBV12-3/TRBV12-4	TRBJ2-5	CASSPLPGIQETQYF	TGTGCCAGCAGTCCCCTCCCTGGTATCCAAGAGACCCAGTACTTC
NA	many	TRBV6-5	TRBJ2-5	CASSAGETQYF	TGTGCCAGCAGCGCCGGGGAGACCCAGTACTTC
NA	few	TRBV6-1	TRBJ2-1	CASSPGNYNEQFF	TGTGCCAGCAGCCCAGGGAACTACAATGAGCAGTTCTTC
NA	NA	TRBV18	TRBJ2-7	CASSPPGDTKQYF	TGTGCCAGCTCACCACCCGGGGACACTAAGCAGTACTTC
NA	NA	TRBV7-9	TRBJ2-7	CASSFPGNPYEQYF	TGTGCCAGCAGCTTTCCAGGGAACCCCTACGAGCAGTACTTC
NA	many	TRBV20-1	TRBJ2-4	CSATQRGRALPKNIQYF	TGCAGTGCTACACAAAGGGGGAGGGCCTTGCCCAAAAACATTCAGTACTTC
TRBD1	NA	TRBV20-1	TRBJ2-1	CSASGDSSYNEQFF	TGCAGTGCTAGCGGGGACAGCTCCTACAATGAGCAGTTCTTC
NA	many	TRBV4-2	TRBJ1-1	CASSQDSSGAPEAFF	TGTGCCAGCAGCCAAGATAGCTCGGGGGCCCCTGAAGCTTTCTTT
TRBD1	NA	TRBV2	TRBJ2-7	CASSRTGDVNEQYF	TGTGCCAGCAGTCGGACAGGCGACGTGAACGAGCAGTACTTC
NA	NA	TRBV15	TRBJ2-1	CATSRDPTGGSYNEQFF	TGTGCCACCAGCAGAGATCCGACAGGAGGCTCCTACAATGAGCAGTTCTTC
NA	NA	TRBV20-1	TRBJ2-5	CSAREEGETQYF	TGCAGTGCTAGAGAAGAGGGAGAGACCCAGTACTTC
NA	NA	TRBV5-1	TRBJ2-7	CASSLAPGSFYEQYF	TGCGCCAGCAGCTTGGCCCCCGGTAGCTTCTACGAGCAGTACTTC
NA	many	TRBV12-3/TRBV12-4	TRBJ2-3	CASSDPGADTQYF	TGTGCCAGCAGCGACCCCGGCGCCGATACGCAGTATTTT
TRBD2	NA	TRBV7-9	TRBJ2-7	CASSLRETAYEQYF	TGTGCCAGCAGCTTGCGGGAGACGGCCTACGAGCAGTACTTC
NA	NA	TRBV6-5	TRBJ2-3	CASSYRTRSEDTQYF	TGTGCCAGCAGTTACCGAACTCGCTCCGAGGATACGCAGTATTTT
TRBD2	NA	TRBV7-6	TRBJ2-1	CASSLYRAGEAYNEQFF	TGTGCCAGCAGCTTATATCGAGCGGGAGAGGCCTACAATGAGCAGTTCTTC
TRBD2	NA	TRBV9	TRBJ2-5	CASRPAGNQETQYF	TGTGCCAGCAGGCCAGCGGGAAACCAAGAGACCCAGTACTTC
NA	NA	TRBV6-5	TRBJ2-7	CASSYSTPANEQYF	TGTGCCAGCAGTTACTCTACCCCTGCGAACGAGCAGTACTTC
NA	few	TRBV4-1	TRBJ2-7	CASSQVRDRTYEQYF	TGCGCCAGCAGCCAAGTTCGTGACAGAACTTACGAGCAGTACTTC
NA	few	TRAV22	TRBJ2-3	CAPSTDTQYF	TGTGCTCCGAGCACAGATACGCAGTATTTT
NA	few	TRBV4-2	TRBJ2-5	CASSQVFPSWETQYF	TGTGCCAGCAGCCAAGTCTTCCCCAGTTGGGAGACCCAGTACTTC
NA	NA	TRBV5-4	TRBJ2-2	CASSAIVVSNTGELFF	TGTGCCAGCAGCGCAATAGTCGTCTCGAACACCGGGGAGCTGTTTTTT
NA	many	TRBV7-9	TRBJ2-1	CASSLADSSYNEQFF	TGTGCCAGCAGCTTAGCGGACAGCTCCTACAATGAGCAGTTCTTC
NA	many	TRBV7-9	TRBJ2-5	CASSLEMASEETQYF	TGTGCCAGCAGCTTAGAGATGGCTAGCGAAGAGACCCAGTACTTC
TRBD2	NA	TRBV19	TRBJ2-3	CASHMGLAADTQYF	TGTGCCAGCCATATGGGACTAGCAGCAGATACGCAGTATTTT
NA	few	TRBV12-1	TRBJ2-3	CASRVFGATVGLTDTQYF	TGTGCCAGCAGGGTTTTTGGGGCCACCGTCGGCCTCACAGATACGCAGTATTTT
NA	few	TRBV5-5	TRBJ2-5	CAKTKGVQETQYF	TGTGCCAAAACGAAGGGGGTTCAAGAGACCCAGTACTTC
TRBD1	many	TRBV10-3	TRBJ2-2	CAISETTGTERSGELFF	TGTGCCATCAGTGAAACAACCGGGACAGAAAGGTCCGGGGAGCTGTTTTTT
NA	many	TRBV28	TRBJ2-2	CASRTGTLFTGELFF	TGTGCCAGCAGGACCGGGACTCTTTTCACCGGGGAGCTGTTTTTT
NA	NA	TRBV11-2	TRBJ2-7	CASSLGLSYEQSF	TGTGCCAGCAGCTTAGGCCTCTCCTACGAGCAGTCCTTC
TRBD2	NA	TRBV6-2/TRBV6-3	TRBJ2-3	CASRPIPPGLAGKLGDTQYF	TGTGCCAGCAGACCCATCCCCCCAGGACTAGCGGGAAAGTTAGGGGATACGCAGTATTTT
TRBD1	many	TRBV28	TRBJ2-7	CASSHYGTGIEEQYF	TGTGCCAGCAGTCACTACGGGACAGGGATTGAGGAGCAGTACTTC
NA	few	TRBV20-1	TRBJ2-1	CSAETGEASYNEQFF	TGCAGTGCCGAAACCGGGGAGGCCTCCTACAATGAGCAGTTCTTC
NA	few	TRBV6-2/TRBV6-3	TRBJ2-7	CASSYSPSLEQYF	TGTGCCAGCAGTTACTCGCCCTCGTTGGAGCAGTACTTC
NA	many	TRBV2	TRBJ2-3	CANLGTFDTQYF	TGTGCCAATTTAGGGACATTTGATACGCAGTATTTT
NA	many	TRBV12-3/TRBV12-4	TRBJ2-5	CASLSGDFGTQYF	TGTGCCAGCCTGTCGGGGGATTTCGGGACCCAGTACTTC
NA	NA	TRBV4-3	TRBJ1-1	CASSQDRGPEAFF	TGCGCCAGCAGCCAAGACAGGGGCCCTGAAGCTTTCTTT
TRBD1	NA	TRBV4-1	TRBJ1-1	CASSQVALRQGTEAFF	TGCGCCAGCAGCCAAGTTGCCTTGAGACAGGGCACTGAAGCTTTCTTT